Described below is a single T cell receptor (beta chain) sequence and its context. This clonotype qualifies as medium-sized (0.01 to 0.1%). The antigen it binds to is not known. Base qualities are not at hand, and no much larger clone is one base apart. This specimen's time point label, interpreted: sample taken at primary tumor resection. Samples were obtained from approximately 72 patients with early-stage, untreated non-small cell lung cancer from the lung TRACERx cohort. TCR sequencing used whole RNA extracted from tumor and nontumor lung tissue, or from cryopreserved PBMC samples, without cell sorting. A patient was chosen for TCR sequencing only when enough RNA was available from at least two tumor regions. Before being selected, tumor and adjacent nontumor lung specimens were reviewed by a lung pathologist. The library was produced with 5' RACE. Sequencing was performed on a NextSeq 500. To allow correction of PCR and sequencing errors, the TCR library protocol tagged every TCR cDNA molecule with a unique molecular identifier. The study's processing was this. Decombinator tools were used for TCR identification, UMI-based error correction and CDR3 extraction. TCRs above a frequency of 2 per 1,000, corresponding to the top 1% of the tumor frequency distribution, were defined as expanded. Expanded tumor TCRs were classed as regional if statistically deemed absent (corrected P<0.05) from at least one tumor region, otherwise ubiquitous. Renyi diversity was calculated using the R vegan package after each repertoire was subsampled 100 times to 5,000 TCRs. CDR3 similarity networks were built from amino acid triplet string-kernel similarity, with CDR3s being connected when pairwise similarity was above 0.82. In-frame beta chains were kept once TCRdb had trimmed the public reads at Q25 with fastp and called clones with MiXCR. Every CDR3 protein is listed once, alongside the most common genes and DNA of its rows. The V and J calls and clone size come from TCRdb's table, not from the authors' own analysis. The sample records several thousand distinct CDR3 sequences, 14% to 15% of which are singletons. The ten largest make up 9% of the sample.

This entry comes from a study of spatial heterogeneity in lung cancer (dated by TCRdb to the late 2010s). About the full investigation: Beta-chain transcripts were consistently detected in greater numbers than alpha-chain transcripts, which likely reflected higher beta-chain transcript abundance. In tumor regions, TCR transcript counts showed a strong correlation with a T cell transcriptional module score from matched bulk RNA-seq. In the raw uncorrected reads, each unique combination of TCR and UMI appeared more than ten times on average. The study quantitatively compared TCR alpha and beta repertoires across multiple tumor regions, matched nontumor lung and blood in non-small cell lung cancer. The study linked features of the TCR repertoire to counts of nonsynonymous mutations, which were determined by whole-exome sequencing of tumor tissue. At surgery, 220 tumor regions, approximately 64 matched nontumor lung samples and 56 PBMC samples were TCR-sequenced for both alpha and beta chains.

The germline V gene yields SGHRS for CDR1 and YFSETQ for CDR2. The cysteine opens and the phenylalanine closes a CDR3 of 15 amino acids. Only the CDR3 part of the read is kept: 45 bases, read in frame from the first base. The junction shows trimming of 1 base on V and 4 bases on J, and the gene matches do not reach 4 bases of it. What the study reported, not specific to this receptor: Counts of ubiquitous and regional expanded TCRs were found to correlate with counts of ubiquitous and regional nonsynonymous mutations, respectively. Estimated TCR-seq coverage of tumor T cells was only about 7.4% for alpha chains and roughly 12% for beta chains. Confirming at a functional level the hypothesis that regional TCRs recognize regional mutations was considered to require additional single-cell paired TCR alpha and beta sequencing. The tumor nonsynonymous mutation count correlated with the number of expanded alpha and beta TCRs within the tumor.

Sequenced here: lung tumor tissue, sampled at surgery. This sequence originates from a female donor with early-stage non-small cell lung cancer. The V and J segments used are TRBV5-1 and TRBJ1-5; TRBD1 matches 8 bases in the middle. The CDR3 protein is CASSLTTGGNQPQHF. The DNA sequence is as follows: TGCGCCAGCAGCTTGACCACAGGGGGAAATCAGCCCCAGCATTTT.